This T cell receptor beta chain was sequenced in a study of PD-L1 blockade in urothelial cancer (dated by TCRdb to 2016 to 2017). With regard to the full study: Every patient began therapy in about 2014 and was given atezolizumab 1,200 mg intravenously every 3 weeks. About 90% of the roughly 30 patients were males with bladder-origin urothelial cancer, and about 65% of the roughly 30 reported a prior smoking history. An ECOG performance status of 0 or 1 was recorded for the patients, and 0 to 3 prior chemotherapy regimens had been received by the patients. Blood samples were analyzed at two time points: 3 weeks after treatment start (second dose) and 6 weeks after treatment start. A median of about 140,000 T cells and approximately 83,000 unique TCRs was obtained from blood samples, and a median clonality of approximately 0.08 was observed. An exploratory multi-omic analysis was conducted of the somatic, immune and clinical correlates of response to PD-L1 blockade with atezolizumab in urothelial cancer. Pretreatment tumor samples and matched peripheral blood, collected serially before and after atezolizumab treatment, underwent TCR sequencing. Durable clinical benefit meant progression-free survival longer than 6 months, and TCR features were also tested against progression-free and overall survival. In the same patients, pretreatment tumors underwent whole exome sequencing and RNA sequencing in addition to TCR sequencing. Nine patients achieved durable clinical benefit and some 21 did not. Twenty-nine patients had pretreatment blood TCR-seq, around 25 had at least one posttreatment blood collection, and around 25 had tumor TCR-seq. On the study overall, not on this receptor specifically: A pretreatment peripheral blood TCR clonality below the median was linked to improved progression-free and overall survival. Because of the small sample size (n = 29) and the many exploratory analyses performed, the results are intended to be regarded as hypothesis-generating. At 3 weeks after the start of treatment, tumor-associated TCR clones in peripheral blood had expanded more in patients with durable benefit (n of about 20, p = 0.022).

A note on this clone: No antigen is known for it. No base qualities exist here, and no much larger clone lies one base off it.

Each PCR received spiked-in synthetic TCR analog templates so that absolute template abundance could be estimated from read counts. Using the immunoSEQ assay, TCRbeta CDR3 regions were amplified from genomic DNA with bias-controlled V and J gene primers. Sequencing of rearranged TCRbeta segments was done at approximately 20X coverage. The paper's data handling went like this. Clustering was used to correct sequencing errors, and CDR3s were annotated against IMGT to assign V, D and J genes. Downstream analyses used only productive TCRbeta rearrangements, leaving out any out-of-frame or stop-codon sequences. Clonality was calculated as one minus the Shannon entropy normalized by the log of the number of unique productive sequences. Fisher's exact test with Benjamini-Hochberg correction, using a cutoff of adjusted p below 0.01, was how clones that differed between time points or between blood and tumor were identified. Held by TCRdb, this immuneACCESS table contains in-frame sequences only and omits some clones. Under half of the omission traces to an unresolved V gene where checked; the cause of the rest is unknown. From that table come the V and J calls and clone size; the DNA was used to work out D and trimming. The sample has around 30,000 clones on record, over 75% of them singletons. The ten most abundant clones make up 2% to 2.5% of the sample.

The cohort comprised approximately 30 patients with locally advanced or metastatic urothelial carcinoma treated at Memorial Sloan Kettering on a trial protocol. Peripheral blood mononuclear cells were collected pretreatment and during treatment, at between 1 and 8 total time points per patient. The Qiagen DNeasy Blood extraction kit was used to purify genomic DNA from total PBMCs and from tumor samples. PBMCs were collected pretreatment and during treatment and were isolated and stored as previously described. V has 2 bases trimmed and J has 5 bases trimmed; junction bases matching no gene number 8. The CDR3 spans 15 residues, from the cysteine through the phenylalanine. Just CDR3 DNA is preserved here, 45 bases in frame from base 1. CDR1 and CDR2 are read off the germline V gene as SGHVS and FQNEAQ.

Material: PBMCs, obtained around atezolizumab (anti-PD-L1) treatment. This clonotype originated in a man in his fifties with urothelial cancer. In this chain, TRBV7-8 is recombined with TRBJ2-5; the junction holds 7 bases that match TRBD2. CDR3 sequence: CASSLSAGVVETQYF. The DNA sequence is TGTGCCAGCAGCTTATCGGCGGGGGTGGTGGAGACCCAGTACTTC.